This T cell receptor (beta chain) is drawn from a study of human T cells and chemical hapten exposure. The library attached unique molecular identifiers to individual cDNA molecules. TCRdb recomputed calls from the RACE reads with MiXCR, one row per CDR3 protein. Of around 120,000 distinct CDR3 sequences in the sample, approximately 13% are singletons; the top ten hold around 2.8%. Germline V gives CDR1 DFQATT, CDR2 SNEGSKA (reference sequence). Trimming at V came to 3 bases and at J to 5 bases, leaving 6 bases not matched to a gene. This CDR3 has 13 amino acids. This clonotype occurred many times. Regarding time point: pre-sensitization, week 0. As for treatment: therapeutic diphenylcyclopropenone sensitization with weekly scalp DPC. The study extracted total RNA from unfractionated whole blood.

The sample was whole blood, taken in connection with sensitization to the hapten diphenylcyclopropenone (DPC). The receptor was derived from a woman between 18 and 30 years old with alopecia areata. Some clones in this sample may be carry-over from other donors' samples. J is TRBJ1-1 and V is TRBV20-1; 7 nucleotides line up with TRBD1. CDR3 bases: TGCAGTGCTAGGAACAGGGGAAGGACTGAAGCTTTCTTT. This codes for CSARNRGRTEAFF.